A selection of T cell receptor beta chains follows, all from one sample in a study of CD8 T cells in Susac syndrome. TCRdb processed the immunoSEQ multiplex PCR reads anew with MiXCR; each CDR3 protein has one entry. The table lists about 200,000 distinct CDR3 sequences, 80% to 95% of them singletons. Material for sequencing was CD8+ T cells from PBMCs. The receptor source for this set is a human donor with multiple sclerosis. The CDR3 runs from the conserved cysteine through the conserved F or W. The order of the fields is clone size, D gene, V gene, CDR3 length, J gene, CDR3 protein, CDR3 DNA. The D gene is left open where the match is weak. Clone size, where shown, is once, few, many, or a class for clones that have expanded.

clone size: NA
D gene: TRBD1
V gene: TRBV4-2
CDR3 length: 13
J gene: TRBJ1-2
CDR3 protein: CASSQGGSYGYTF
CDR3 DNA: TGTGCCAGCTCGCAGGGGGGAAGCTATGGCTACACCTTC

clone size: NA
D gene: NA
V gene: TRBV19
CDR3 length: 15
J gene: TRBJ1-5
CDR3 protein: CASSITPYGNQPQHF
CDR3 DNA: TGTGCCAGTAGTATAACCCCGTATGGCAATCAGCCCCAGCATTTT

clone size: NA
D gene: NA
V gene: TRBV20-1
CDR3 length: 13
J gene: TRBJ2-3
CDR3 protein: CSASGGRGDTQYF
CDR3 DNA: TGCAGTGCTTCCGGGGGGCGGGGAGATACGCAGTATTTT

clone size: NA
D gene: NA
V gene: TRBV9
CDR3 length: 16
J gene: TRBJ2-1
CDR3 protein: CASSASTGGTYNEQFF
CDR3 DNA: TGTGCCAGCAGCGCCTCGACCGGGGGTACTTACAATGAGCAGTTCTTC

clone size: few
D gene: NA
V gene: TRBV5-1
CDR3 length: 14
J gene: TRBJ2-7
CDR3 protein: CASSFRDGPYEQYF
CDR3 DNA: TGCGCCAGCAGCTTCCGGGACGGACCCTACGAGCAGTACTTC

clone size: few
D gene: NA
V gene: TRBV6-5
CDR3 length: 12
J gene: TRBJ2-1
CDR3 protein: CASSYSGDEQFF
CDR3 DNA: TGTGCCAGCAGTTACTCCGGCGATGAGCAGTTCTTC

clone size: NA
D gene: NA
V gene: TRBV25-1
CDR3 length: 13
J gene: TRBJ2-1
CDR3 protein: CASSGRSYHEQFF
CDR3 DNA: TGTGCCAGCAGTGGCCGGTCTTACCATGAGCAGTTCTTC

clone size: NA
D gene: NA
V gene: TRBV5-6
CDR3 length: 17
J gene: TRBJ2-1
CDR3 protein: CASSLGIASHSYNEQFF
CDR3 DNA: TGTGCCAGCAGCTTGGGAATAGCATCTCATTCCTACAATGAGCAGTTCTTC

clone size: NA
D gene: NA
V gene: TRBV7-3
CDR3 length: 13
J gene: TRBJ2-7
CDR3 protein: CASSILLSPTQYF
CDR3 DNA: TGTGCCAGCAGCATCCTACTGTCACCGACGCAGTACTTC

clone size: NA
D gene: NA
V gene: TRBV12-3/TRBV12-4
CDR3 length: 12
J gene: TRBJ2-7
CDR3 protein: CASSLGTEEQYF
CDR3 DNA: TGTGCCAGCAGTTTGGGAACCGAAGAGCAGTACTTC

clone size: once
D gene: TRBD1
V gene: TRBV2
CDR3 length: 16
J gene: TRBJ2-2
CDR3 protein: CASSVGQGVHTGELFF
CDR3 DNA: TGTGCCAGCAGTGTGGGACAGGGGGTCCACACCGGGGAGCTGTTTTTT

clone size: NA
D gene: NA
V gene: TRBV6-5
CDR3 length: 13
J gene: TRBJ2-6
CDR3 protein: CASSYGGANVLTF
CDR3 DNA: TGTGCCAGCAGTTACGGGGGGGCCAACGTCCTGACTTTC

clone size: NA
D gene: NA
V gene: TRBV12-3/TRBV12-4
CDR3 length: 14
J gene: TRBJ1-1
CDR3 protein: CASSGRALNTEAFF
CDR3 DNA: TGTGCCAGCAGTGGGAGGGCCTTGAACACTGAAGCTTTCTTT

clone size: NA
D gene: NA
V gene: TRBV9
CDR3 length: 12
J gene: TRBJ2-3
CDR3 protein: CASSYGEATQYF
CDR3 DNA: TGTGCCAGCAGCTACGGGGAAGCTACGCAGTATTTT

clone size: NA
D gene: NA
V gene: TRBV7-9
CDR3 length: 15
J gene: TRBJ1-1
CDR3 protein: CASSSPSTAGAEAFF
CDR3 DNA: TGTGCCAGCAGCTCTCCTTCGACGGCCGGCGCTGAAGCTTTCTTT

clone size: NA
D gene: TRBD2
V gene: TRBV20-1
CDR3 length: 15
J gene: TRBJ2-1
CDR3 protein: CSARVLAAHYNEQFF
CDR3 DNA: TGCAGTGCTAGAGTGCTAGCGGCCCATTACAATGAGCAGTTCTTC

clone size: once
D gene: NA
V gene: TRBV5-1
CDR3 length: 14
J gene: TRBJ1-1
CDR3 protein: CASSLVTRGTEAFF
CDR3 DNA: TGCGCCAGCAGCTTGGTAACCCGTGGCACTGAAGCTTTCTTT

clone size: once
D gene: NA
V gene: TRBV7-2
CDR3 length: 13
J gene: TRBJ2-7
CDR3 protein: CASSLEEGWVQYF
CDR3 DNA: TGTGCCAGCAGCTTGGAAGAAGGGTGGGTGCAGTACTTC

clone size: NA
D gene: NA
V gene: TRBV7-9
CDR3 length: 16
J gene: TRBJ1-2
CDR3 protein: CASSSIADRGSGGYTF
CDR3 DNA: TGTGCCAGCAGCTCAATAGCCGACCGGGGCTCCGGTGGCTACACCTTC

clone size: few
D gene: TRBD1
V gene: TRBV11-2
CDR3 length: 14
J gene: TRBJ1-2
CDR3 protein: CASSLDDRAYGYTF
CDR3 DNA: TGTGCCAGCAGCTTAGATGACAGGGCCTATGGCTACACCTTC

clone size: once
D gene: TRBD1
V gene: TRBV5-1
CDR3 length: 15
J gene: TRBJ2-1
CDR3 protein: CASSIGQGTYNEQFF
CDR3 DNA: TGCGCCAGCAGCATTGGACAGGGAACCTACAATGAGCAGTTCTTC

clone size: few
D gene: NA
V gene: TRBV25-1
CDR3 length: 14
J gene: TRBJ1-2
CDR3 protein: CASSEGAGASDYTF
CDR3 DNA: TGTGCCAGCAGTGAAGGGGCAGGCGCCTCAGACTACACCTTC

clone size: NA
D gene: TRBD1
V gene: TRBV5-4
CDR3 length: 14
J gene: TRBJ2-2
CDR3 protein: CASVGQGGTGELFF
CDR3 DNA: TGTGCCAGCGTGGGACAGGGAGGCACCGGGGAGCTGTTTTTT

clone size: NA
D gene: NA
V gene: TRBV21-1
CDR3 length: 14
J gene: TRBJ2-7
CDR3 protein: CASSKVARRGEQYF
CDR3 DNA: TGTGCCAGCAGCAAAGTCGCCAGGCGTGGCGAGCAGTACTTC

clone size: NA
D gene: TRBD1
V gene: TRBV5-8
CDR3 length: 14
J gene: TRBJ1-5
CDR3 protein: CASRQTGGYQPQHF
CDR3 DNA: TGTGCCAGCAGGCAGACAGGGGGTTATCAGCCCCAGCATTTT

clone size: NA
D gene: NA
V gene: TRBV5-1
CDR3 length: 14
J gene: TRBJ2-4
CDR3 protein: CASSDQIRKNIQYF
CDR3 DNA: TGCGCCAGCAGCGACCAAATTCGCAAAAACATTCAGTACTTC

clone size: NA
D gene: NA
V gene: TRBV2
CDR3 length: 12
J gene: TRBJ1-1
CDR3 protein: CASMEGDTEAFF
CDR3 DNA: TGTGCCAGCATGGAAGGGGACACTGAAGCTTTCTTT

clone size: NA
D gene: NA
V gene: TRBV13
CDR3 length: 13
J gene: TRBJ1-2
CDR3 protein: CASSLAGDRGYTF
CDR3 DNA: TGTGCCAGCAGCTTAGCTGGAGACCGGGGCTACACCTTC

clone size: NA
D gene: TRBD1
V gene: TRBV6-1
CDR3 length: 17
J gene: TRBJ1-2
CDR3 protein: CASSLRDSPEPTYGYTF
CDR3 DNA: TGTGCCAGCAGTCTCCGGGACAGCCCGGAACCCACCTATGGCTACACCTTC

clone size: NA
D gene: NA
V gene: TRBV19
CDR3 length: 14
J gene: TRBJ2-1
CDR3 protein: CASTMGSRYNEQFF
CDR3 DNA: TGTGCCAGTACCATGGGCAGTCGGTACAATGAGCAGTTCTTC

clone size: NA
D gene: NA
V gene: TRBV14
CDR3 length: 14
J gene: TRBJ1-1
CDR3 protein: CASSPNQMTAEAFF
CDR3 DNA: TGTGCCAGCAGCCCCAACCAGATGACAGCTGAAGCTTTCTTT

clone size: NA
D gene: NA
V gene: TRBV7-3
CDR3 length: 14
J gene: TRBJ2-1
CDR3 protein: CASSLRGGYNEQFF
CDR3 DNA: TGTGCCAGCAGCTTACGAGGCGGTTACAATGAGCAGTTCTTC

clone size: NA
D gene: NA
V gene: TRBV14
CDR3 length: 13
J gene: TRBJ2-7
CDR3 protein: CASSRAATYEQYF
CDR3 DNA: TGTGCCAGCAGCCGAGCGGCCACCTACGAGCAGTACTTC

clone size: NA
D gene: TRBD2
V gene: TRBV4-3
CDR3 length: 15
J gene: TRBJ2-1
CDR3 protein: CASRETGGDYNEQFF
CDR3 DNA: TGCGCCAGCAGGGAGACGGGAGGGGACTACAATGAGCAGTTCTTC

clone size: NA
D gene: TRBD1
V gene: TRBV9
CDR3 length: 15
J gene: TRBJ1-2
CDR3 protein: CASSPSGQGHYGYTF
CDR3 DNA: TGTGCCAGCAGCCCGAGCGGACAGGGTCACTATGGCTACACCTTC

clone size: NA
D gene: NA
V gene: TRBV5-1
CDR3 length: 15
J gene: TRBJ2-5
CDR3 protein: CASSTRGGWKETQYF
CDR3 DNA: TGCGCCAGCAGCACCCGAGGGGGATGGAAAGAGACCCAGTACTTC

clone size: NA
D gene: NA
V gene: TRBV12-3/TRBV12-4
CDR3 length: 14
J gene: TRBJ2-5
CDR3 protein: CASSWGALQETQYF
CDR3 DNA: TGTGCCAGCAGTTGGGGAGCACTACAAGAGACCCAGTACTTC

clone size: NA
D gene: NA
V gene: TRBV30
CDR3 length: 15
J gene: TRBJ2-3
CDR3 protein: CAWSTGTASTDTQYF
CDR3 DNA: TGTGCCTGGAGCACTGGGACGGCCAGCACAGATACGCAGTATTTT

clone size: NA
D gene: TRBD2
V gene: TRBV7-9
CDR3 length: 15
J gene: TRBJ2-7
CDR3 protein: CASSLERGTSYEQYF
CDR3 DNA: TGTGCCAGCAGCTTAGAGCGGGGGACCTCCTACGAGCAGTACTTC

clone size: NA
D gene: NA
V gene: TRBV28
CDR3 length: 16
J gene: TRBJ2-3
CDR3 protein: CASSLRKDGTTDTQYF
CDR3 DNA: TGTGCCAGCAGCCTGCGTAAAGACGGTACCACAGATACGCAGTATTTT

clone size: NA
D gene: NA
V gene: TRBV13
CDR3 length: 14
J gene: TRBJ1-1
CDR3 protein: CASSRSETDTEAFF
CDR3 DNA: TGTGCCAGCAGCCGCTCTGAGACGGACACTGAAGCTTTCTTT

clone size: NA
D gene: NA
V gene: TRBV12-5
CDR3 length: 15
J gene: TRBJ1-2
CDR3 protein: CASAAPVEGLWGYTF
CDR3 DNA: TGTGCTAGTGCCGCCCCAGTTGAGGGTCTATGGGGCTACACCTTC

clone size: once
D gene: NA
V gene: TRBV6-1
CDR3 length: 17
J gene: TRBJ1-4
CDR3 protein: CASSRWVVRVANEKLFF
CDR3 DNA: TGTGCCAGCAGCCGGTGGGTGGTGAGGGTGGCTAATGAAAAACTGTTTTTT

clone size: NA
D gene: NA
V gene: TRBV19
CDR3 length: 13
J gene: TRBJ2-1
CDR3 protein: CASSIDLSNEQFF
CDR3 DNA: TGTGCCAGTAGTATAGATCTAAGCAATGAGCAGTTCTTC

clone size: NA
D gene: NA
V gene: TRBV19
CDR3 length: 11
J gene: TRBJ1-1
CDR3 protein: CASSIGGMAFF
CDR3 DNA: TGTGCCAGTAGTATTGGAGGGATGGCTTTCTTT

clone size: NA
D gene: TRBD1
V gene: TRBV15
CDR3 length: 14
J gene: TRBJ1-2
CDR3 protein: CATSRDRGQALYTF
CDR3 DNA: TGTGCCACCAGCAGAGATCGGGGACAGGCTCTCTACACCTTC

clone size: NA
D gene: NA
V gene: TRBV20-1
CDR3 length: 16
J gene: TRBJ2-1
CDR3 protein: CSASSGYLSSYNEQFF
CDR3 DNA: TGCAGTGCAAGCTCGGGGTACTTAAGCTCCTACAATGAGCAGTTCTTC

clone size: NA
D gene: TRBD2
V gene: TRBV11-2
CDR3 length: 18
J gene: TRBJ2-1
CDR3 protein: CASSLDPHGGSSYNEQFF
CDR3 DNA: TGTGCCAGCAGCTTAGATCCCCACGGGGGGAGCTCCTACAATGAGCAGTTCTTC

clone size: NA
D gene: TRBD2
V gene: TRBV5-6
CDR3 length: 15
J gene: TRBJ2-2
CDR3 protein: CASSLGTSVAGELFF
CDR3 DNA: TGTGCCAGCAGCTTGGGGACTAGCGTTGCCGGGGAGCTGTTTTTT

clone size: once
D gene: TRBD2
V gene: TRBV7-9
CDR3 length: 16
J gene: TRBJ2-4
CDR3 protein: CASSLPGGGAKNIQYF
CDR3 DNA: TGTGCCAGCAGCCTCCCGGGAGGCGGTGCCAAAAACATTCAGTACTTC

clone size: NA
D gene: NA
V gene: TRBV30
CDR3 length: 15
J gene: TRBJ2-7
CDR3 protein: CAWKDPRTTNYEQYF
CDR3 DNA: TGTGCCTGGAAGGACCCGAGAACAACAAACTACGAGCAGTACTTC

clone size: NA
D gene: NA
V gene: TRBV27
CDR3 length: 13
J gene: TRBJ1-2
CDR3 protein: CASSFQGNYGYTF
CDR3 DNA: TGTGCCAGCAGTTTTCAGGGTAACTATGGCTACACCTTC

clone size: NA
D gene: TRBD2
V gene: TRBV13
CDR3 length: 15
J gene: TRBJ2-1
CDR3 protein: CASSLASGGNNEQFF
CDR3 DNA: TGTGCCAGCAGCTTAGCTAGCGGGGGTAACAATGAGCAGTTCTTC

clone size: NA
D gene: TRBD2
V gene: TRBV4-3
CDR3 length: 15
J gene: TRBJ2-1
CDR3 protein: CASSQDRGLAGTQFF
CDR3 DNA: TGCGCCAGCAGCCAAGATCGGGGACTAGCGGGGACGCAGTTCTTC

clone size: NA
D gene: TRBD1
V gene: TRBV12-3/TRBV12-4
CDR3 length: 15
J gene: TRBJ1-1
CDR3 protein: CASSYGDREYTEAFF
CDR3 DNA: TGTGCCAGCAGTTATGGGGACAGGGAGTACACTGAAGCTTTCTTT

clone size: NA
D gene: NA
V gene: TRBV10-3
CDR3 length: 14
J gene: TRBJ2-7
CDR3 protein: CAITGNPVLYEQYF
CDR3 DNA: TGTGCCATCACCGGGAATCCGGTCCTCTACGAGCAGTACTTC

clone size: NA
D gene: NA
V gene: TRBV13
CDR3 length: 13
J gene: TRBJ2-5
CDR3 protein: CASSHDNQETQYF
CDR3 DNA: TGTGCCAGCAGCCACGACAACCAAGAGACCCAGTACTTC

clone size: NA
D gene: NA
V gene: TRBV4-1
CDR3 length: 16
J gene: TRBJ1-5
CDR3 protein: CASSQEPPPSPQPQHF
CDR3 DNA: TGCGCCAGCAGCCAAGAGCCCCCCCCAAGCCCACAGCCCCAGCATTTT

clone size: NA
D gene: NA
V gene: TRBV4-2
CDR3 length: 18
J gene: TRBJ1-1
CDR3 protein: CASSPLGGGGPMNTEAFF
CDR3 DNA: TGTGCCAGCAGCCCCCTCGGCGGGGGTGGGCCTATGAACACTGAAGCTTTCTTT